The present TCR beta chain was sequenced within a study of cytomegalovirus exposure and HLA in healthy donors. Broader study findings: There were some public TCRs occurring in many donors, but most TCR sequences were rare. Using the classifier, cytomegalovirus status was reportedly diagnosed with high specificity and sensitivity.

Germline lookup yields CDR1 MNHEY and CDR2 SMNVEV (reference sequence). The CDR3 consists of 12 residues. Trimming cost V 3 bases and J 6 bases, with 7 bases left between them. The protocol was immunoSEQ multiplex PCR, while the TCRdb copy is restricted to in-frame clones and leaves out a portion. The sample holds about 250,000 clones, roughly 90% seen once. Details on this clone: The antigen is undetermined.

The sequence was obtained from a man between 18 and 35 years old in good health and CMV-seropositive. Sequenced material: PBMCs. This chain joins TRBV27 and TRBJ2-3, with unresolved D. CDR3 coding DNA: TGTGCCAGCAGTTTTGGCGGCGATACGCAGTATTTT. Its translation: CASSFGGDTQYF.